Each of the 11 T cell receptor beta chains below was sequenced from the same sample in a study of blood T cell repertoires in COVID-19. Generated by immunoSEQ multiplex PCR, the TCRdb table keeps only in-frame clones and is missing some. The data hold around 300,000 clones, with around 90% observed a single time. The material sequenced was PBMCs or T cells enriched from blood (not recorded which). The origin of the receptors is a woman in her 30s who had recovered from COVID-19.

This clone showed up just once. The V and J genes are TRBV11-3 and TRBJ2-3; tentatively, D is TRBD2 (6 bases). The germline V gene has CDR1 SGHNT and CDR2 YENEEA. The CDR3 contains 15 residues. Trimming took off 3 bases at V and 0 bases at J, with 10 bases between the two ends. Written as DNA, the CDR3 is TGTGCCAGCAGCTTTCCCGGGGGAAGCACAGATACGCAGTATTTT. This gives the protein CASSFPGGSTDTQYF.

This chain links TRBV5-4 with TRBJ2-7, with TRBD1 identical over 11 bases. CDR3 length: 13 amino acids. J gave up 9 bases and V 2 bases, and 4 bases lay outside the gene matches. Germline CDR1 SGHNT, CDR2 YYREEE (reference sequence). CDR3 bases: TGTGCCAGCAGCTTAGGACAGGGGGCGCGGCAGTACTTC. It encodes CASSLGQGARQYF. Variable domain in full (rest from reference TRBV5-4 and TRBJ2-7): ETGVTQSPTHLIKTRGQQVTLRCSSQSGHNTVSWYQQALGQGPQFIFQYYREEENGRGNFPPRFSGLQFPNYSSELNVNALELDDSALYLCASSLGQGARQYFGPGTRLTVT.

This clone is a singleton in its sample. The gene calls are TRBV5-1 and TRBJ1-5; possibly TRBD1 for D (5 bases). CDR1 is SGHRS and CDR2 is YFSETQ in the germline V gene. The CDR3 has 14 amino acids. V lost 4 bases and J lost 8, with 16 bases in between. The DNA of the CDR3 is TGCGCCAGCAGCCGTGGGGGGGAAAAGGAGCCCCAGCATTTT. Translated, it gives CASSRGGEKEPQHF. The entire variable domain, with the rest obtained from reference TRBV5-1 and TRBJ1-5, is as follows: KAGVTQTPRYLIKTRGQQVTLSCSPISGHRSVSWYQQTPGQGLQFLFEYFSETQRNKGNFPGRFSGRQFSNSRSEMNVSTLELGDSALYLCASSRGGEKEPQHFGDGTRLSIL.

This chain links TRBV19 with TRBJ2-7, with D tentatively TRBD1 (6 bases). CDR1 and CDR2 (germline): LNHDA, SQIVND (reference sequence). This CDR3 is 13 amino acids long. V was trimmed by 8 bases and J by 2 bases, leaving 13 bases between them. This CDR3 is CASQGPNPYEQYF. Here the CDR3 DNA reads TGTGCCAGTCAGGGGCCGAACCCCTACGAGCAGTACTTC.

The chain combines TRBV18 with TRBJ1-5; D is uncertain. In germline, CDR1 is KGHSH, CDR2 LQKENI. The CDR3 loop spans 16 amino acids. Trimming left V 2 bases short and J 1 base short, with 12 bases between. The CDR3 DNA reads TGTGCCAGCTCACCATTGGGAGGCGGGAGCAATCAGCCCCAGCATTTT. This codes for CASSPLGGGSNQPQHF.

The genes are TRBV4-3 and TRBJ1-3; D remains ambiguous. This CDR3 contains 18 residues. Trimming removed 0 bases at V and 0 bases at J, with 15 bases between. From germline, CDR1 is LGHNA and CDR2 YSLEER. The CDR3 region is CASSQDMGRKNSGNTIYF. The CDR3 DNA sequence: TGCGCCAGCAGCCAAGATATGGGCCGGAAAAACTCTGGAAACACCATATATTTT.

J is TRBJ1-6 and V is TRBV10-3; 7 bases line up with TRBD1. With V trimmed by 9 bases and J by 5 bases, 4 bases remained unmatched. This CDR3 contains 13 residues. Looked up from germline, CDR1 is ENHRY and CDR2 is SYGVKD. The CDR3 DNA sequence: TGTGCCATAGGGACAGCTGATAATTCACCCCTCCACTTT. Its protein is CAIGTADNSPLHF.

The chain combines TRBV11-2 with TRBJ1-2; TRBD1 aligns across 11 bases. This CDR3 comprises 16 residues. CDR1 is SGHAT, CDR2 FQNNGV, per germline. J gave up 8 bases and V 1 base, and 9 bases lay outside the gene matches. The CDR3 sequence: CASSLVGGQGASGYTF. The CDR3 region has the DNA TGTGCCAGCAGCTTAGTGGGAGGACAGGGGGCGAGCGGCTACACCTTC.

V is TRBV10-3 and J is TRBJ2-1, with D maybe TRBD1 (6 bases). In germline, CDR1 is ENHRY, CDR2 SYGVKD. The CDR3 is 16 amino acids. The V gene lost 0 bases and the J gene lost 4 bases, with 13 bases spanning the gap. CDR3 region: CAISESTAGEYNEQFF. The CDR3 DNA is TGTGCCATCAGTGAGTCGACAGCAGGGGAGTACAATGAGCAGTTCTTC.

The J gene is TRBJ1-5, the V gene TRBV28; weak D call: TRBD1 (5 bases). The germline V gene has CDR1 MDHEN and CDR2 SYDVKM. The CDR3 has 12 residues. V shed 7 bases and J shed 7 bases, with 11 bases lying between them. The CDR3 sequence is CASTNTGQPQHF. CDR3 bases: TGTGCCAGCACTAATACAGGACAGCCCCAGCATTTT.

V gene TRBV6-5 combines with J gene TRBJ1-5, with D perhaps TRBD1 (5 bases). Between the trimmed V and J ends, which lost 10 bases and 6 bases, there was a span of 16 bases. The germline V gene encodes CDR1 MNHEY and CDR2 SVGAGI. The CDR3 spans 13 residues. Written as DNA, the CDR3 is TGTGCCACCAACCAGGGTACCAGTCAGCCCCAGCATTTT. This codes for CATNQGTSQPQHF.